The TCR beta chain described here comes from a study of T-cell reconstitution after alpha-beta-depleted transplantation in children. The CDR3 runs 14 residues. Trimming at V came to 8 bases and at J to 6 bases, leaving 10 bases not matched to a gene. Looked up from germline, CDR1 is SGHAT and CDR2 is FQDESV (reference sequence). During its preparation, the TCRbeta library received unique molecular identifiers. MiXCR was run by TCRdb on the PCR reads, yielding one entry per CDR3 protein. The repertoire holds some 640,000 distinct CDR3 sequences, with approximately 16% as singletons. The V gene is TRBV11-1, the J gene TRBJ2-1, with 7 bases matching TRBD1. This sequence was found in a human donor who donated a stem cell graft to a child with acute myeloid leukemia. Sequenced here: PBMCs from the stem cell graft donor, sampled from the stem cell graft. This chain's CDR3 is CASSRGQGSNEQFF. In DNA, the CDR3 is TGTGCCAGCTCAAGGGGGCAGGGAAGCAATGAGCAGTTCTTC.